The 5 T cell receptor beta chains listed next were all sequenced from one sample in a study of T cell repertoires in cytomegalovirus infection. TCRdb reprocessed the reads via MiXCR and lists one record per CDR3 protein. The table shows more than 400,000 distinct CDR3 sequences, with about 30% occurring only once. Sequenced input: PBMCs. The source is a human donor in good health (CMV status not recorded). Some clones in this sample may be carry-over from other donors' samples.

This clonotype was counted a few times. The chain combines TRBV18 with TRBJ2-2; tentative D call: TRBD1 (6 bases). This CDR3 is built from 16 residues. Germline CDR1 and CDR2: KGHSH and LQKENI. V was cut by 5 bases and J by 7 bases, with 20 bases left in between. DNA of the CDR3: TGTGCCAGCTCATACCTAGAGAACAGGGCCGACGGGGAGCTGTTTTTT. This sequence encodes CASSYLENRADGELFF.

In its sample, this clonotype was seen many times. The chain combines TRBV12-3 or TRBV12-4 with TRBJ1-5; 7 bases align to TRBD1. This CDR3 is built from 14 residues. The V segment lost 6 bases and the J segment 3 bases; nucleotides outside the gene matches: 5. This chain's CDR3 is CASRTGTVNQPQHF. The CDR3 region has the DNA TGTGCCAGCAGGACCGGGACAGTCAATCAGCCCCAGCATTTT.

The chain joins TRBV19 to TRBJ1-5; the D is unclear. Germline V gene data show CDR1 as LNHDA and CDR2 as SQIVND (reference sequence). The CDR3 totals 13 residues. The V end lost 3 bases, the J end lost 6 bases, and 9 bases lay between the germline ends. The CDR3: CASSIIIRQPQHF. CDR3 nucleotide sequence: TGTGCCAGTAGTATCATAATCCGTCAGCCCCAGCATTTT.

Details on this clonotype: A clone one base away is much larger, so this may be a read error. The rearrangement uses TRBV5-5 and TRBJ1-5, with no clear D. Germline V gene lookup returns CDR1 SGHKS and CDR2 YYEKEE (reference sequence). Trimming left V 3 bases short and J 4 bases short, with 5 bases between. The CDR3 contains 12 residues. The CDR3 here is CASSSANQPQHF. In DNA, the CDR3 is TGTGCCAGCAGCTCAGCGAATCAGCCCCAGCATTTT.

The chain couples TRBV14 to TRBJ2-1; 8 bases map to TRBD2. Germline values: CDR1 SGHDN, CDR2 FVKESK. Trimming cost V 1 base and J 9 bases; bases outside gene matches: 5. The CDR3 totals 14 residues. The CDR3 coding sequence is TGTGCCAGCAGCCAAGGAGGAGGGACTAGTGAGCAGTTCTTC. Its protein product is CASSQGGGTSEQFF. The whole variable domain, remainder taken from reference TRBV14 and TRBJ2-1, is EAGVTQFPSHSVIEKGQTVTLRCDPISGHDNLYWYRRVMGKEIKFLLHFVKESKQDESGMPNNRFLAERTGGTYSTLKVQPAELEDSGVYFCASSQGGGTSEQFFGPGTRLTVL.